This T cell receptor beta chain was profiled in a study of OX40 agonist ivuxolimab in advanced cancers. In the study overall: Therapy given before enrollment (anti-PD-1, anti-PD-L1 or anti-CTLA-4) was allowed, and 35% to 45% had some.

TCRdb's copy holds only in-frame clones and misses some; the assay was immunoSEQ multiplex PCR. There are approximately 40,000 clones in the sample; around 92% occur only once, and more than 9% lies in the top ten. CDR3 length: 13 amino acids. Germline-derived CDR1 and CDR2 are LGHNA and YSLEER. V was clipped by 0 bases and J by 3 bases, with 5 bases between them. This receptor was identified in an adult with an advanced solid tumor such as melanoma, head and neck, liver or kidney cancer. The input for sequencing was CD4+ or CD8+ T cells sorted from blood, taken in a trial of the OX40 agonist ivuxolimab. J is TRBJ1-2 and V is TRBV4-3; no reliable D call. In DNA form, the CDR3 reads TGCGCCAGCAGCCAAGATTACTACTATGGCTACACCTTC. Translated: CASSQDYYYGYTF.